Listed here is a single T cell receptor (beta chain). Antigen: not known. The sample originates from a study of T cells in tuberculosis. The overall study: IGRA-negative adolescents, IGRA-positive adolescents with latent tuberculosis and adults with active tuberculosis formed this South African cohort. The study, taken as a whole, reports: GMM-specific TCRs were nearer to active tuberculosis alpha repertoires, suggesting expansion.

Data came from immunoSEQ multiplex PCR; TCRdb stores just in-frame clones and leaves some out. The sample has 30,000 to 35,000 clones; about 97% are singletons. The CDR3 length is 16 residues. V dropped 5 bases and J dropped 5; count of bases not matched to a gene: 14. Germline CDR1 reads LNHDA; CDR2 reads SQIVND (reference sequence). The sequenced material came from PBMCs. The origin of this receptor is a donor between 10 and 35 years old with latent tuberculosis or without tuberculosis infection. The chain recombines TRBV19 with TRBJ2-5; 7 nucleotides line up with TRBD2. The DNA for the CDR3 is TGTGCCAGTAGTCCGCGCCCAGCGGGGCGCTGGGAGACCCAGTACTTC. Its translation: CASSPRPAGRWETQYF.